These T cell receptor beta chains were read from a single sample in a study of identical twins. TCRdb independently ran MiXCR on the 5' RACE reads; one entry per CDR3 protein. Counted here are 640,000 or so distinct CDR3 sequences, around 6.1% occurring once; the ten biggest clones make up 1.5% to 2%. Sequencing used naive T cells sorted from blood. The receptors were sampled from a man aged 18 to 29 in good health. The CDR3 runs from the conserved cysteine through the conserved F or W. The D gene is left open where the match is weak. Some rows mark clone size as missing; the rest say once, few, many or name a class of expanded clone.

CDR3nt: TGTGCCATCAGCGGTCAGGGGTCGGATACGCAGTATTTT; CDR3aa: CAISGQGSDTQYF; j_gene: TRBJ2-3; v_gene: TRBV10-3; d_gene: -; abundance: many
CDR3nt: TGCGCCAGCAGCTTGTGGGGAACTAATGAAAAACTGTTTTTT; CDR3aa: CASSLWGTNEKLFF; j_gene: TRBJ1-4; v_gene: TRBV5-1; d_gene: -; abundance: many
CDR3nt: TGTGCCAGCAGAGGGACTAGCCCTCACAATGAGCAGTTCTTC; CDR3aa: CASRGTSPHNEQFF; j_gene: TRBJ2-1; v_gene: TRBV27; d_gene: TRBD2; abundance: many
CDR3nt: TGTGCCAGCAGCTTCCCAGGGAACCCCCAAGAGACCCAGTACTTC; CDR3aa: CASSFPGNPQETQYF; j_gene: TRBJ2-5; v_gene: TRBV5-6; d_gene: -; abundance: few
CDR3nt: TGTGCCAGCAGACTCACTAGCGGGAAAGAGACCCAGTACTTC; CDR3aa: CASRLTSGKETQYF; j_gene: TRBJ2-5; v_gene: TRBV12-3/TRBV12-4; d_gene: TRBD2; abundance: many
CDR3nt: TGTGCCAGCACGAACAGGGGGTATAGCAATCAGCCCCAGCATTTT; CDR3aa: CASTNRGYSNQPQHF; j_gene: TRBJ1-5; v_gene: TRBV2; d_gene: TRBD1; abundance: -
CDR3nt: TGTGCCAGCTCACCACCTGCTGGACCTCCCTACGAGCAGTACTTC; CDR3aa: CASSPPAGPPYEQYF; j_gene: TRBJ2-7; v_gene: TRBV18; d_gene: -; abundance: many
CDR3nt: TGTGCCAGCAGTTTTGGGACTAGGAGAGGCTACGAGCAGTACTTC; CDR3aa: CASSFGTRRGYEQYF; j_gene: TRBJ2-7; v_gene: TRBV12-3/TRBV12-4; d_gene: TRBD2; abundance: few
CDR3nt: TGCAGCGTTGTTGGGCTAGCGGGCCTCTCCTACAATGAGCAGTTCTTC; CDR3aa: CSVVGLAGLSYNEQFF; j_gene: TRBJ2-1; v_gene: TRBV29-1; d_gene: TRBD2; abundance: -
CDR3nt: TGTGCCAGCAGTTCCTTGTCGATGGTGCTTGGCCAGCCCCAGCATTTT; CDR3aa: CASSSLSMVLGQPQHF; j_gene: TRBJ1-5; v_gene: TRBV6-5; d_gene: -; abundance: many
CDR3nt: TGTGCCAGCAGTTTAGGCATCCCCGGGGGTCCCTACAATGAGCAGTTCTTC; CDR3aa: CASSLGIPGGPYNEQFF; j_gene: TRBJ2-1; v_gene: TRBV12-3/TRBV12-4; d_gene: -; abundance: many
CDR3nt: TGTGCCAGCAGCTTAAAAGCGGGAGCCCCGGGGACAGATACGCAGTATTTT; CDR3aa: CASSLKAGAPGTDTQYF; j_gene: TRBJ2-3; v_gene: TRBV7-2; d_gene: TRBD2; abundance: few
CDR3nt: TGTGCCAGCCGATTGACAGGGGGTTACACCGGGGAGCTGTTTTTT; CDR3aa: CASRLTGGYTGELFF; j_gene: TRBJ2-2; v_gene: TRBV27; d_gene: TRBD1; abundance: -
CDR3nt: TGTGCTAGTGCCGAAACCCCCAGGGCGCGTACGCAGTATTTT; CDR3aa: CASAETPRARTQYF; j_gene: TRBJ2-3; v_gene: TRBV12-5; d_gene: -; abundance: -
CDR3nt: TGTGCCAGCAGCCCAAGGCTCTACAATGAGCAGTTCTTC; CDR3aa: CASSPRLYNEQFF; j_gene: TRBJ2-1; v_gene: TRBV7-9; d_gene: -; abundance: many
CDR3nt: TGCGCCAGCAGCCAAGATGCCGGGTATGAGCAGTACTTC; CDR3aa: CASSQDAGYEQYF; j_gene: TRBJ2-7; v_gene: TRBV4-3; d_gene: -; abundance: many
CDR3nt: TGTGCCAGCAGTTCCTTGAGCGGGAGTCGGAATGAGCAGTTCTTC; CDR3aa: CASSSLSGSRNEQFF; j_gene: TRBJ2-1; v_gene: TRBV27; d_gene: TRBD2; abundance: many
CDR3nt: TGTGCCAGCAGTTACTCCGGGACAGATTACGAGCAGTACTTC; CDR3aa: CASSYSGTDYEQYF; j_gene: TRBJ2-7; v_gene: TRBV6-5; d_gene: TRBD1; abundance: many
CDR3nt: TGTGCCAGCAGCTTAGGAACAAGATCGTCCAAAAACATTCAGTACTTC; CDR3aa: CASSLGTRSSKNIQYF; j_gene: TRBJ2-4; v_gene: TRBV11-1; d_gene: -; abundance: -
CDR3nt: TGCAGCGTTGAAGCACCTAACTACGAGCAGTACTTC; CDR3aa: CSVEAPNYEQYF; j_gene: TRBJ2-7; v_gene: TRBV29-1; d_gene: -; abundance: many
CDR3nt: TGCAGCGTTGATGGGGGACGGCACACTGAAGCTTTCTTT; CDR3aa: CSVDGGRHTEAFF; j_gene: TRBJ1-1; v_gene: TRBV29-1; d_gene: -; abundance: many
CDR3nt: TGTGCCAGCAGCTCAGGGGGCAGCCTCAATGAAAAACTGTTTTTT; CDR3aa: CASSSGGSLNEKLFF; j_gene: TRBJ1-4; v_gene: TRBV7-9; d_gene: TRBD1; abundance: -
CDR3nt: TGCAGTGCTAGAGGAGGTAGCGGGAGTCTTCAGGCCACAGATACGCAGTATTTT; CDR3aa: CSARGGSGSLQATDTQYF; j_gene: TRBJ2-3; v_gene: TRBV20-1; d_gene: TRBD2; abundance: few
CDR3nt: TGTGCCAGCAGCTTAGGAGCCACTGAGCAGTTCTTC; CDR3aa: CASSLGATEQFF; j_gene: TRBJ2-1; v_gene: TRBV7-9; d_gene: -; abundance: many
CDR3nt: TGCAGTGCTAGAGATCAAGAGACCCAGTACTTC; CDR3aa: CSARDQETQYF; j_gene: TRBJ2-5; v_gene: TRBV20-1; d_gene: -; abundance: many
CDR3nt: TGTGCCAGCAGCTGGCAGGGAAACATTCAGTACTTC; CDR3aa: CASSWQGNIQYF; j_gene: TRBJ2-4; v_gene: TRBV12-3/TRBV12-4; d_gene: -; abundance: many
CDR3nt: TGTGCCAGCAGTCTCGTGTTAGCGGGCCACACAGATACGCAGTATTTT; CDR3aa: CASSLVLAGHTDTQYF; j_gene: TRBJ2-3; v_gene: TRBV27; d_gene: TRBD2; abundance: many
CDR3nt: TGTGCCAGCAGGAGGGAACAGGGATCCTACAATGAGCAGTTCTTC; CDR3aa: CASRREQGSYNEQFF; j_gene: TRBJ2-1; v_gene: TRBV6-1; d_gene: -; abundance: many
CDR3nt: TGTGCCAGCAGTTACGGGACTAGCGGAAATGAGCAGTTCTTC; CDR3aa: CASSYGTSGNEQFF; j_gene: TRBJ2-1; v_gene: TRBV6-5; d_gene: TRBD2; abundance: many
CDR3nt: TGTGCCAGCAGCCGAACCGGGAACTCGAGGCAAGAAGCTTTCTTT; CDR3aa: CASSRTGNSRQEAFF; j_gene: TRBJ1-1; v_gene: TRBV11-3; d_gene: -; abundance: few
CDR3nt: TGTGCCAGCAGCCCGATGAGGCCCGGCAATGAGCAGTTCTTC; CDR3aa: CASSPMRPGNEQFF; j_gene: TRBJ2-1; v_gene: TRBV28; d_gene: -; abundance: many
CDR3nt: TGCAGTGCTGCCGGGACCCCAGGAGGGAATGAGCAGTTCTTC; CDR3aa: CSAAGTPGGNEQFF; j_gene: TRBJ2-1; v_gene: TRBV20-1; d_gene: -; abundance: many
CDR3nt: TGTGCCACATCGTATGAGCAGTTCTTC; CDR3aa: CATSYEQFF; j_gene: TRBJ2-1; v_gene: TRBV6-1; d_gene: -; abundance: few
CDR3nt: TGTGCCAGCAGTTTATGGGCAGCCTCGAACACCGGGGAGCTGTTTTTT; CDR3aa: CASSLWAASNTGELFF; j_gene: TRBJ2-2; v_gene: TRBV12-3/TRBV12-4; d_gene: -; abundance: many
CDR3nt: TGCAGCGTACAGGGAAGGGCGGCGAATGAGCAGTTCTTC; CDR3aa: CSVQGRAANEQFF; j_gene: TRBJ2-1; v_gene: TRBV29-1; d_gene: -; abundance: many
CDR3nt: TGTGCCTCCCGAGACACAAGGGGGTATTACGAGCAGTACTTC; CDR3aa: CASRDTRGYYEQYF; j_gene: TRBJ2-7; v_gene: TRBV6-1; d_gene: -; abundance: many
CDR3nt: TGTGCCAGCAGTGCAACGGACAGGGCTGTCGGCTACACCTTC; CDR3aa: CASSATDRAVGYTF; j_gene: TRBJ1-2; v_gene: TRBV6-1; d_gene: TRBD1; abundance: -
CDR3nt: TGTGCCAGCAGCCAACCGGGACGTTGGGATTCACCCCTCCACTTT; CDR3aa: CASSQPGRWDSPLHF; j_gene: TRBJ1-6; v_gene: TRBV28; d_gene: -; abundance: -
CDR3nt: TGTGCCAGCAGCCAAGAGGCCGGGACTAGCGTGTTACCCTCCTACGAGCAGTACTTC; CDR3aa: CASSQEAGTSVLPSYEQYF; j_gene: TRBJ2-7; v_gene: TRBV3-1; d_gene: TRBD2; abundance: few
CDR3nt: TGTGCCAGTAGTATAGATCCACAGGGTAAAACACCCCTCCACTTT; CDR3aa: CASSIDPQGKTPLHF; j_gene: TRBJ1-6; v_gene: TRBV19; d_gene: -; abundance: -